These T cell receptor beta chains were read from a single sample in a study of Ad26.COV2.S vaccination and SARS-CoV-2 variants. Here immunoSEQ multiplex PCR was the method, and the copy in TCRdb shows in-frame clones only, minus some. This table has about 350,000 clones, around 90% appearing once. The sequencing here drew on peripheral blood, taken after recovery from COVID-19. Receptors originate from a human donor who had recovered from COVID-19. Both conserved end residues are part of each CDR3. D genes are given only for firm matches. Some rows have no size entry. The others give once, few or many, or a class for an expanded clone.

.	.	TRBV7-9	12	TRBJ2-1	TGTGCCAGCAGCTTTGTCGGGAATGAGCAGTTCTTC	CASSFVGNEQFF
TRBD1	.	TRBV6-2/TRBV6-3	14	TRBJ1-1	TGTGCCAGCAGTCAGGGGGCGACGAACACTGAAGCTTTCTTT	CASSQGATNTEAFF
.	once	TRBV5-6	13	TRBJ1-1	TGTGCCAGCAGCTTGGCCGACAGCTCAGAAGCTTTCTTT	CASSLADSSEAFF
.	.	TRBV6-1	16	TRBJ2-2	TGTGCCAGCAGTGAAGGTCCGGGGAGAGGGACCGGGGAGCTGTTTTTT	CASSEGPGRGTGELFF
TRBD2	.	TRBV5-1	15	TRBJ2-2	TGCGCCAGCAGCCCGGTCGGGGGGGAGATCGGGGAGCTGTTTTTT	CASSPVGGEIGELFF
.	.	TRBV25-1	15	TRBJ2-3	TGTGCCAGCAGTGAAAACGGAGGGGCAACAGATACGCAGTATTTT	CASSENGGATDTQYF
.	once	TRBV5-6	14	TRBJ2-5	TGTGCCAGCACCGGGTACAGGGTACGAGAGACCCAGTACTTC	CASTGYRVRETQYF
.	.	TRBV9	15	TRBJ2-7	TGTGCCCGCAGCGTAGGGGGAGGGCGGGGCTACGAGCAGTACTTC	CARSVGGGRGYEQYF
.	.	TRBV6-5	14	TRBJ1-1	TGTGCCAGCAGTTACTCCTCTACGACAGGTGAAGCTTTCTTT	CASSYSSTTGEAFF
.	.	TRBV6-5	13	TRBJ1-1	TGTGCCAGCAGATCCCCCAGGGACACTGAAGCTTTCTTT	CASRSPRDTEAFF
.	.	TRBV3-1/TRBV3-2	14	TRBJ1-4	TGTGCCAGCAGCCAAGTATTGGGTCGTGAAAAACTGTTTTTT	CASSQVLGREKLFF
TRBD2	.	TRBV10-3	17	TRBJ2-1	TGTGCCATCTCTTGGACTAGCGGGGGACCCATATACAATGAGCAGTTCTTC	CAISWTSGGPIYNEQFF
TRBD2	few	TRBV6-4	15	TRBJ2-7	TGTGCCAGCAGTGACTCTAGCGGGGGGTTCAACGAGCAGTACTTC	CASSDSSGGFNEQYF
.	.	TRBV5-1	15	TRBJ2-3	TGCGCCAGCACCCCAACAGGACAGCCCACAGATACGCAGTATTTT	CASTPTGQPTDTQYF
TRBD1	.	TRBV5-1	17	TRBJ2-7	TGCGCCAGCAGCCTGATGACAGGGGGCGGTTTTTCCTACGAGCAGTACTTC	CASSLMTGGGFSYEQYF
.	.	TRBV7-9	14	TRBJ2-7	TGTGCCAGCAGCTCGCCGTTGAGGGGCTACGAGCAGTACTTC	CASSSPLRGYEQYF
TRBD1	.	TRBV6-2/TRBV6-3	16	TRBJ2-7	TGTGCCAGCAGCCAAAGAGGCCAGGGGGTCTCCTACGAGCAGTACTTC	CASSQRGQGVSYEQYF
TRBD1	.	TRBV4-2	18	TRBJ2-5	TGTGCCAGCAGCCAAGATCCCCCGGGACAGGGGGCTGAGGAGACCCAGTACTTC	CASSQDPPGQGAEETQYF
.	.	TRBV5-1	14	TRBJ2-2	TGCGCCAGCAGTGAGGGGAGAGGCACCGGGGAGCTGTTTTTT	CASSEGRGTGELFF
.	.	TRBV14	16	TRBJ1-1	TGTGCCAGCAGCCAAGAGGGACCCGGGTTTCACACTGAAGCTTTCTTT	CASSQEGPGFHTEAFF
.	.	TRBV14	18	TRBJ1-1	TGTGCCAGCAGCCAAGATTTGGTAGGAGGGTTTGAGTACACTGAAGCTTTCTTT	CASSQDLVGGFEYTEAFF
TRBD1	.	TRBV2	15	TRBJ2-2	TGTGCCAGCAGCTGGACAGGGATGTCGGCCGGGGAGCTGTTTTTT	CASSWTGMSAGELFF
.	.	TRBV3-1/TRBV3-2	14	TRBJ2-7	TGTGCCAGCAGCCCAGCATTTGACCCTCGGGAGCAGTACTTC	CASSPAFDPREQYF
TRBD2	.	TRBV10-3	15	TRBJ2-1	TGTGCCATCAGTGAGGTCGGGGGGGCCTCAAATGAGCAGTTCTTC	CAISEVGGASNEQFF
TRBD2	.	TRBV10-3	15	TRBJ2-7	TGTGCCATCAGTGATGGGCTAGCGGGTATCTACGAGCAGTACTTC	CAISDGLAGIYEQYF
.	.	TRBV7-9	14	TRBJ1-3	TGTGCCAGCAGCTCAGGGGTCTCTGGAAACACCATATATTTT	CASSSGVSGNTIYF
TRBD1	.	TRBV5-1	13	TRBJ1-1	TGCGCCAGCAGCTTGCCCTTGGACAGGGAGGCTTTCTTT	CASSLPLDREAFF
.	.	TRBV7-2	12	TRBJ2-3	TGTGCCAGCAGCCCTAATAAGGATACGCAGTATTTT	CASSPNKDTQYF
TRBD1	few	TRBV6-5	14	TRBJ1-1	TGTGCCAGCAAAGAACAGGGGACCTTTACTGAAGCTTTCTTT	CASKEQGTFTEAFF
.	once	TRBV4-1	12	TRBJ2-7	TGCGCCAGCAGCCCGGGGAGGGGGCGGCAGTACTTC	CASSPGRGRQYF
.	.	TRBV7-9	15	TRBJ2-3	TGTGCCAGCAGCCCTGGATTGGTAGGCACAGATACGCAGTATTTT	CASSPGLVGTDTQYF
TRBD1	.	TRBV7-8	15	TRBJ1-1	TGTGCCAGCAGTCATTTTCTGACAGGGGCCACTGAAGCTTTCTTT	CASSHFLTGATEAFF
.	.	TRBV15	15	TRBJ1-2	TGTGCCACCAGCAGACAGCGCGGGGCGGCCTATGGCTACACCTTC	CATSRQRGAAYGYTF
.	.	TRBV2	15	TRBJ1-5	TGTGCCGGGGCGGGGGAGGGGGGGATCAATCAGCCCCAGCATTTT	CAGAGEGGINQPQHF
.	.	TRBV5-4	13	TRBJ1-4	TGTGCCAGCAGCCTACAGGGTAATGAAAAACTGTTTTTT	CASSLQGNEKLFF
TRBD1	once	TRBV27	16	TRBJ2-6	TGTGCCAGCAAGGGACAGGGGTCCTCTGGGGCCAACGTCCTGACTTTC	CASKGQGSSGANVLTF
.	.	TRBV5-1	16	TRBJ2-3	TGCGCCAGCAGCTTGTTGCCTAGCCCTAGCACAGATACGCAGTATTTT	CASSLLPSPSTDTQYF
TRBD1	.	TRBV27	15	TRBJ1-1	TGTGCCAGCAGTTCAAACAGGGGCTGGAACACTGAAGCTTTCTTT	CASSSNRGWNTEAFF
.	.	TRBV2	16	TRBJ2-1	TGTGCCAGCAGTGCGATACAGGGTCAAGCCTACAATGAGCAGTTCTTC	CASSAIQGQAYNEQFF
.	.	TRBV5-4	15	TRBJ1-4	TGTGCCAGCAGCTTGGGAGGGGTAACTAATGAAAAACTGTTTTTT	CASSLGGVTNEKLFF
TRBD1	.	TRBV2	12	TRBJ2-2	TGTGCCACCAACAGGGGTGCCGGGGAGCTGTTTTTT	CATNRGAGELFF
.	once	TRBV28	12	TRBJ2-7	TGTGCCAGCAGTTTAAGAGAGACCGGGCAGTACTTC	CASSLRETGQYF
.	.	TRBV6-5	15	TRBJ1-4	TGTGCCAGCAGTCGAAAGGGGACAACTAATGAAAAACTGTTTTTT	CASSRKGTTNEKLFF
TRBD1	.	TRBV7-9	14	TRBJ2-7	TGTGCCAGCAGCTTGCGACAGGGAGCAGACGAGCAGTACTTC	CASSLRQGADEQYF
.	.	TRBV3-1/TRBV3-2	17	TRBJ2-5	TGTGCCAGCAGCCAGGGGTCAGGAGGGGGTAGAAAAGAGACCCAGTACTTC	CASSQGSGGGRKETQYF
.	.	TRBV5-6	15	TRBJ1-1	TGTGCCAGCAGCCAGGTGGGGGGGATGGGCACTGAAGCTTTCTTT	CASSQVGGMGTEAFF
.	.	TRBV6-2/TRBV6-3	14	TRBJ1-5	TGTGCCAGCAGTTACGGGGGCAGCAATCAGCCCCAGCATTTT	CASSYGGSNQPQHF
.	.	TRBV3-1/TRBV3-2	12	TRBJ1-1	TGTGCCAGCATCTCTCCAGGGACTGAAGCTTTCTTT	CASISPGTEAFF
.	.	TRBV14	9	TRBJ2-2	TGTGCCACCGGAGGGGAGCTGTTTTTT	CATGGELFF
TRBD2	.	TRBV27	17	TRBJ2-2	TGTGCCAGCAGTTTAGGACTAGCGGGGGGAAACACCGGGGAGCTGTTTTTT	CASSLGLAGGNTGELFF
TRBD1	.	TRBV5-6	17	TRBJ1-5	TGTGCCAGCAGCTTCTACACCGGGACAGCTAGCAATCAGCCCCAGCATTTT	CASSFYTGTASNQPQHF
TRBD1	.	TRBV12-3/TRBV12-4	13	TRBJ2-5	TGTGCCAGCAGCCGACAGGGTGAAGAGACCCAGTACTTC	CASSRQGEETQYF